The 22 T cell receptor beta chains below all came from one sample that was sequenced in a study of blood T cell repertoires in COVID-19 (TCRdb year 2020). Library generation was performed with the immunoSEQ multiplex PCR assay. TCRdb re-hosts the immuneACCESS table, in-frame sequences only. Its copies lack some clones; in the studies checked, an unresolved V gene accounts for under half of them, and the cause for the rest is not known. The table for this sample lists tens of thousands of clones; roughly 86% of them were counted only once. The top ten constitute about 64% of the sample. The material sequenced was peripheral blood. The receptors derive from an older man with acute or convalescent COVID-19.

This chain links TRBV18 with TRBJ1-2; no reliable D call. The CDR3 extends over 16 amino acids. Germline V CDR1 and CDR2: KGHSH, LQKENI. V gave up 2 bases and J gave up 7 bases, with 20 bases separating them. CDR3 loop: CASSPLAEARYSGYTF. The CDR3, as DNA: TGTGCCAGCTCACCATTGGCGGAGGCCCGCTATTCTGGCTACACCTTC.

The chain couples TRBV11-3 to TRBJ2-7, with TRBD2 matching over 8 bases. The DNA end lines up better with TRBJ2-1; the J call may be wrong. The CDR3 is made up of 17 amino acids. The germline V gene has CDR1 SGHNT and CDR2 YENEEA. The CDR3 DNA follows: TGTGCCAGCAGCTCCTCGGGTGGCAGCGGGAGTTGGGGTGAGCAGTTCTTC. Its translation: CASSSSGGSGSWGEQFF.

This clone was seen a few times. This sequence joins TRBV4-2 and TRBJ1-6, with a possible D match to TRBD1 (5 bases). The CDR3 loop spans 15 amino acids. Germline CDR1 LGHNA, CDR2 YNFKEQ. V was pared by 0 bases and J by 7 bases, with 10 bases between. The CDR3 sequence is CASSQETGQNSPLHF. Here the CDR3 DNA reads TGTGCCAGCAGCCAAGAAACAGGACAAAATTCACCCCTCCACTTT.

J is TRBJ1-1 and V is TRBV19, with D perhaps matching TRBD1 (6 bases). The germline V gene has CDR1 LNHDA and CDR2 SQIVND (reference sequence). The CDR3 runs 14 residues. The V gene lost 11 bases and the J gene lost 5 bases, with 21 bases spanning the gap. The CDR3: CAGSDGGRRTEAFF. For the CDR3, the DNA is TGTGCCGGCTCGGACGGGGGGCGGAGGACTGAAGCTTTCTTT.

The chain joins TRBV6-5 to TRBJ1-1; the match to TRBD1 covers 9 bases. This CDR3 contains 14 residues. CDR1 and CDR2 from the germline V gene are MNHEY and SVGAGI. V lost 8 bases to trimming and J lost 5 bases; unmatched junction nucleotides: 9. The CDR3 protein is CASGPGTGTTEAFF. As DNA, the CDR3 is TGTGCCAGCGGGCCGGGGACAGGGACAACTGAAGCTTTCTTT.

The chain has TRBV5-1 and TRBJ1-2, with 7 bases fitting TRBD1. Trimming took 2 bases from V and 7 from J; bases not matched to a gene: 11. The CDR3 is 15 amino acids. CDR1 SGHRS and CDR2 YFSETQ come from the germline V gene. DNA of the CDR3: TGCGCCAGCAGCTTAAACTTACAGGGGTATGGTGGCTACACCTTC. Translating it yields CASSLNLQGYGGYTF.

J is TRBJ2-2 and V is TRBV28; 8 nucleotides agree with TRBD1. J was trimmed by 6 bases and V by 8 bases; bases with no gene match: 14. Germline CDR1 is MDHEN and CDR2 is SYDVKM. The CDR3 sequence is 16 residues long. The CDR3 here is CASFALTGAVSGELFF. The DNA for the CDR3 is TGTGCCAGCTTCGCACTGACAGGGGCGGTTTCCGGGGAGCTGTTTTTT.

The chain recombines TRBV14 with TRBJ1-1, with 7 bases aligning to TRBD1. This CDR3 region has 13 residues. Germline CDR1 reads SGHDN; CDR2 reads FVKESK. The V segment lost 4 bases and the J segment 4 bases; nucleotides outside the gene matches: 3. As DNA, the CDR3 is TGTGCCAGCAGCCGAACAGGGGTCACTGAAGCTTTCTTT. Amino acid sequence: CASSRTGVTEAFF.

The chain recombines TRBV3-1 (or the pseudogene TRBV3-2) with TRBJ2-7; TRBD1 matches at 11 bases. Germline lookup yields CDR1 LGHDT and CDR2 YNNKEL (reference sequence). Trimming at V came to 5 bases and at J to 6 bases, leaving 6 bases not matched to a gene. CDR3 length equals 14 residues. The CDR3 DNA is TGTGCCAGCAGCTCAAGGGACAGGGGGTCCGAGCAGTACTTC. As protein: CASSSRDRGSEQYF.

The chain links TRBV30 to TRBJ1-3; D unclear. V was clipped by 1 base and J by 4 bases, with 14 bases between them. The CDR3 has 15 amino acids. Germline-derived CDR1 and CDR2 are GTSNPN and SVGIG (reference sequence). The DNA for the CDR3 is TGTGCCTGGAGTGAAGCCCACCTGAGAGGAAACACCATATATTTT. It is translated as CAWSEAHLRGNTIYF.

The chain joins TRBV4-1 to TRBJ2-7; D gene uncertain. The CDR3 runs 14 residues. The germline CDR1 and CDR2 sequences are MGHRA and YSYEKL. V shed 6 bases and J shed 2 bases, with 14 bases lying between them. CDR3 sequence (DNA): TGCGCCAGCAGGGCCCGGCAGAGCGCCTACGAGCAGTACTTC. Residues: CASRARQSAYEQYF.

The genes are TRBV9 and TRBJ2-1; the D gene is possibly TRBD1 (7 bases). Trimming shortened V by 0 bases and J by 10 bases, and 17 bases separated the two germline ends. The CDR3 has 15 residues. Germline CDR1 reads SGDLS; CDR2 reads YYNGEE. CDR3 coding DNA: TGTGCCAGCAGCGTAGTCCGGCAGGGGGGCGCGGAGCAGTTCTTC. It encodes CASSVVRQGGAEQFF. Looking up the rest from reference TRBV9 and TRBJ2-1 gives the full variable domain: DSGVTQTPKHLITATGQRVTLRCSPRSGDLSVYWYQQSLDQGLQFLIQYYNGEERAKGNILERFSAQQFPDLHSELNLSSLELGDSALYFCASSVVRQGGAEQFFGPGTRLTVL.

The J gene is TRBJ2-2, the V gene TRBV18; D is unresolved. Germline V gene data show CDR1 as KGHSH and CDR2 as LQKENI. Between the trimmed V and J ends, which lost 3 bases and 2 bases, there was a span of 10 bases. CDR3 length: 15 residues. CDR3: CASSPARPNTGELFF. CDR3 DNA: TGTGCCAGCTCACCCGCGAGGCCCAACACCGGGGAGCTGTTTTTT.

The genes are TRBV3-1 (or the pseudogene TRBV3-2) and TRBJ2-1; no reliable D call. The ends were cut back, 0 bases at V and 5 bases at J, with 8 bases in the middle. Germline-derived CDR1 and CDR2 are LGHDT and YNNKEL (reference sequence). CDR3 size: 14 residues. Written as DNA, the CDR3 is TGTGCCAGCAGCCAAGACAGAACCAACAATGAGCAGTTCTTC. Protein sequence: CASSQDRTNNEQFF.

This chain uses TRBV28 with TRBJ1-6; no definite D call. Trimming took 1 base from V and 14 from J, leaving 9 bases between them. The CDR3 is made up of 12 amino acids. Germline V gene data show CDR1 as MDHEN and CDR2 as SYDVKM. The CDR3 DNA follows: TGTGCCAGCAGTTTATTAGAGAGAACCCTCCACTTT. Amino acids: CASSLLERTLHF.

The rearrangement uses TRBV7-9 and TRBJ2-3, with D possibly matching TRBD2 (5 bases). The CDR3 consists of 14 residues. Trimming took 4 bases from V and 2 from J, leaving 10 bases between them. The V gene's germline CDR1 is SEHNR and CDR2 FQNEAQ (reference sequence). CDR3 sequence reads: CASSSSGFTDTQYF. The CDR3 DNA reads TGTGCCAGCAGCTCCTCGGGATTCACAGATACGCAGTATTTT.

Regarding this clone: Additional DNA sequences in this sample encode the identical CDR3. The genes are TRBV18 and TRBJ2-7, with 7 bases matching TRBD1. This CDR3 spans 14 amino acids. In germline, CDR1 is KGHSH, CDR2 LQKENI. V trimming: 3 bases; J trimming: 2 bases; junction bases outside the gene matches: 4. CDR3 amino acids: CASSPGTDTYEQYF. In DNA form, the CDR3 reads TGTGCCAGCTCACCCGGGACAGACACCTACGAGCAGTACTTC.

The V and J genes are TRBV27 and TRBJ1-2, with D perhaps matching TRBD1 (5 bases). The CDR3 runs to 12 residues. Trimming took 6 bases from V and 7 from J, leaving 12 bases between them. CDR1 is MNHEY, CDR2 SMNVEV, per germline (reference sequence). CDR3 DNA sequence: TGTGCCAGCAGGCGGGGGGATGGTGGCTACACCTTC. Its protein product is CASRRGDGGYTF.

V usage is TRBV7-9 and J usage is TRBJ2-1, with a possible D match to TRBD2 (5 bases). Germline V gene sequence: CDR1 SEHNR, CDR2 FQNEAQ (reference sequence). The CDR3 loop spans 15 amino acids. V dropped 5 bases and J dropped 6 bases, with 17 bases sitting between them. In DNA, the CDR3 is TGTGCCAGCAGCCATCCGAGGACTTTACTCAATGAGCAGTTCTTC. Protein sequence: CASSHPRTLLNEQFF.

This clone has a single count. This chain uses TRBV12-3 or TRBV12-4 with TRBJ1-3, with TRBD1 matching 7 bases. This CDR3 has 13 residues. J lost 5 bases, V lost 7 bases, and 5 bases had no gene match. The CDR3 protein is CASTTTGRNTIYF. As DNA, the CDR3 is TGTGCCAGCACGACGACAGGGCGAAACACCATATATTTT.

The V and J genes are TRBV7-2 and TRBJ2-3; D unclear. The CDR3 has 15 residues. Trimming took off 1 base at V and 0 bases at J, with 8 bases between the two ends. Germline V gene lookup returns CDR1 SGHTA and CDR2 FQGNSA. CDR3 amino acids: CASSLVSTSTDTQYF. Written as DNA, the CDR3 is TGTGCCAGCAGCTTAGTTTCAACTAGCACAGATACGCAGTATTTT.

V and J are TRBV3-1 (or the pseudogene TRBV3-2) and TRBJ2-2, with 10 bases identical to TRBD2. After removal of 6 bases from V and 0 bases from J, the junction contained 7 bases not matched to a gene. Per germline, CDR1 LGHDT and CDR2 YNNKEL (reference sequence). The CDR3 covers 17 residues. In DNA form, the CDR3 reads TGTGCCAGCAGGGCTGATGGACTAGCGGCGAACACCGGGGAGCTGTTTTTT. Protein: CASRADGLAANTGELFF.